This T cell receptor (beta chain) comes out of a study of blood T cell repertoires in COVID-19. Overall study context: Researchers got acute and convalescent COVID-19 samples from the United States, Italy and Spain. T cells, B-cell-depleted T cells, or PBMCs provided the cDNA or gDNA that served as material.

This clone was detected only a few times. V dropped 6 bases and J dropped 3; count of bases not matched to a gene: 4. This CDR3 has 15 residues. Germline V gene data show CDR1 as SGHVS and CDR2 as FNYEAQ. Methods used by the authors: Amplification of reference gene primers provided the estimated nucleated cell counts. The data were produced by immunoSEQ multiplex PCR, yet TCRdb's version contains in-frame clones alone and is incomplete. Clone size and V and J calls were adopted from that table, with D and trimming inferred from the DNA. The table records about 110,000 clones, about 80% of them present only once.

The chain combines TRBV7-6 with TRBJ1-6; 8 nucleotides agree with TRBD1. Sequencing was performed on peripheral blood. The clonotype originates from a man between 65 and 80 years old with acute or convalescent COVID-19. The CDR3 DNA reads TGTGCCAGCAGATTGGACAGGGACTATAATTCACCCCTCCACTTT. Translating it yields CASRLDRDYNSPLHF. The full variable domain, its missing parts supplied by reference TRBV7-6 and TRBJ1-6, is GAGVSQSPRYKVTKRGQDVALRCDPISGHVSLYWYRQALGQGPEFLTYFNYEAQQDKSGLPNDRFSAERPEGSISTLTIQRTEQRDSAMYRCASRLDRDYNSPLHFGNGTRLTVT.